This T cell receptor (beta chain) was retrieved from a study of vaccination and CD4 T cells after COVID-19. In this sample, this clonotype turned up a few times. Antigen: not known. Once obtained from cultured CD4+ T cells, the DNA was sequenced using the Oncomine TCR Beta short-read assay. Once CD4+ T cells had been cultured, genomic DNA was extracted from them. TCRdb recomputed calls from the PCR reads with MiXCR, one row per CDR3 protein. The sample shows almost 25,000 distinct CDR3 sequences, less than 80% of them seen only once. Treatment given: roughly 10-day PBMC culture with coronavirus spike peptide pools or control peptides (ViraFEST assay). The germline V gene encodes CDR1 MNHNS and CDR2 SASEGT. Trimming shortened V by 7 bases and J by 7 bases, and 17 bases separated the two germline ends. The CDR3 is made up of 15 amino acids.

The J gene is TRBJ1-6, the V gene TRBV6-1, with a possible D match to TRBD1 (5 bases). The sequence derives from a human donor who had recovered from COVID-19. The specimen sequenced was CD4+ T cells from blood, cultured in vitro. CDR3 coding DNA: TGTGCCAGCACCAGGACGTATAGGGGAAATTCACCCCTCCACTTT. It yields the protein CASTRTYRGNSPLHF.